The entry below describes one T cell receptor beta chain. Its antigen is currently unknown. The data derive from a study of T cell responses to AZD1222 COVID-19 vaccine. Overall study findings and caveats: Only five to seven AZD1222 recipients were seropositive at baseline. Recipients of two AZD1222 doses showed rising Spike-specific TCR breadth and depth. Most donors were white British, females outnumbered males, and clonal diversity was possibly underestimated.

Repertoires were generated with immunoSEQ multiplex PCR, while TCRdb's copy carries only in-frame clones and drops some. The table records 70,000 to 95,000 clones, roughly 90% of them present only once. Second doses at about 4 or about 12 weeks were pooled. The J segment lost 1 base and the V segment lost 5 bases, leaving 7 bases of the junction unmatched. Germline values: CDR1 SGHTA, CDR2 FQGNSA. This CDR3 spans 16 amino acids. This chain links TRBV7-2 with TRBJ1-4, with TRBD1 matching over 7 bases. The sequencing used peripheral blood, collected 28 days after the second AZD1222 dose. The sequence derives from an adult who received the AZD1222 COVID-19 vaccine. This CDR3 reads CASSPGQERTNEKLFF. CDR3 bases: TGTGCCAGCAGCCCTGGACAGGAAAGAACTAATGAAAAACTGTTTTTT.